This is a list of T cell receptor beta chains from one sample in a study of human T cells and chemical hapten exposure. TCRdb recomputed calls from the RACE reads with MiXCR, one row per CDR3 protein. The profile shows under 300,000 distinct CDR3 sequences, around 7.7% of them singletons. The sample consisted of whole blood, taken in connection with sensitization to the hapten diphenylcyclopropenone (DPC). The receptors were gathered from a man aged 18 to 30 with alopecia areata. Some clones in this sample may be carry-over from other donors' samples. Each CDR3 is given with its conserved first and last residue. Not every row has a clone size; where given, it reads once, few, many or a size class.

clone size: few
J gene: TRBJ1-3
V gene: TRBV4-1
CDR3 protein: CASRPGPGGQGASGNTIYF

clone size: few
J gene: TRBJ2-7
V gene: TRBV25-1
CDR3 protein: CASSVSVSYEQYF

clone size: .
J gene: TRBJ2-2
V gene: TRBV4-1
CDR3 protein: CASSQDPRGQGSTGELFF

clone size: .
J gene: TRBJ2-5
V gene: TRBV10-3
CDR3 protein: CATRGGIQETQYF

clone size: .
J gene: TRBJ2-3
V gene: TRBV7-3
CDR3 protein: CASSPSLADTDTQYF

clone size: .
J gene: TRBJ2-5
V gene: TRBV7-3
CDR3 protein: CASSLAGERETQYF

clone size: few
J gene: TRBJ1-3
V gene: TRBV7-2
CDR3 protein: CASSSYRVPGNTIYF

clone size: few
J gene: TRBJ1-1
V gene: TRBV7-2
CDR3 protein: CASSPLRQTEAFF

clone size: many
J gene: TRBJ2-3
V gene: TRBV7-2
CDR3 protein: CASSPKAGVEDTQYF

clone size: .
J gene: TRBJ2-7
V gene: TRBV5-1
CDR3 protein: CASSVPGGRSYEQYF

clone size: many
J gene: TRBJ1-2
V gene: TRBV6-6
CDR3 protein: CASSYPAPGRNYGYTF

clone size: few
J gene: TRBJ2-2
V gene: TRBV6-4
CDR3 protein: CASSDVGTGELFF

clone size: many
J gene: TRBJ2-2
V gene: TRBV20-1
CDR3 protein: CSAANRGADAGELFF

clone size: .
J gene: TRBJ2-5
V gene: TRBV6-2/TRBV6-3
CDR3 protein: CASSYGPGLQYF

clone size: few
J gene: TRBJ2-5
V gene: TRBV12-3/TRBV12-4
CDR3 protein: CASSPIADGETQYF

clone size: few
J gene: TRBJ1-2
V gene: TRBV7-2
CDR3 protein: CASSLELDRNYGYTF

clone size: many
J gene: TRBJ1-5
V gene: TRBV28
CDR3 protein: CASSPRGGSQPQHF

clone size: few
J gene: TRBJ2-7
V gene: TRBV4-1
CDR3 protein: CASSHPQRGTYEQYF

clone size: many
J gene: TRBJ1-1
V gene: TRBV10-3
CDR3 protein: CAISEYGTDTEAFF

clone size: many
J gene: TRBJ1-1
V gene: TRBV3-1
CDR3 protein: CASSQDGRQPNTEAFF

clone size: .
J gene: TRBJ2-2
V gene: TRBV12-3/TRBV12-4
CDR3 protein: CASSSLGAGELFF

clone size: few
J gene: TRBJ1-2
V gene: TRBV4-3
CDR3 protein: CASSQDGLKYGYTF

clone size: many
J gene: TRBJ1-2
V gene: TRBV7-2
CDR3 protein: CASSSRTRGDGYTF

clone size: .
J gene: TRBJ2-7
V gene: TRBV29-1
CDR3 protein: CSVGAQVGYEQYF

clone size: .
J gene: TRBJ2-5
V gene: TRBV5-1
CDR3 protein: CASNRGTAQETQYF

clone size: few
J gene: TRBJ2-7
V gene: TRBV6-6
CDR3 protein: CASSGRTGGDYEQYF

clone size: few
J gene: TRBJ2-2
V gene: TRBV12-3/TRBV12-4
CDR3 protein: CASSSSSGLAGGRNTGELFF

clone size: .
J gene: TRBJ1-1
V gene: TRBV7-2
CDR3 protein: CASSWGEAGSNTEAFF

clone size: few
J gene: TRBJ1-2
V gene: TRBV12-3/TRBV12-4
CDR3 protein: CASSLGGQAYGYTF

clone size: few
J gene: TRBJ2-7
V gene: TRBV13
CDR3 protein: CASSLASGGSYEQYF

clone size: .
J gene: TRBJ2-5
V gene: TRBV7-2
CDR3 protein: CASSLGGFRGFLQETQYF

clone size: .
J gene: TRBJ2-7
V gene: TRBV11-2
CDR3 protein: CASSIIPGQDEQYF

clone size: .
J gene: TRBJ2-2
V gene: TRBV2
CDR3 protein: CASSAGRRAANTGELFF

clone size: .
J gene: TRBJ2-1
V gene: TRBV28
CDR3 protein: CASSPGTGTYNEQFF

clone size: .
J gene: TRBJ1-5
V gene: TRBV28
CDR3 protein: CASSLGRRGSNQPQHF

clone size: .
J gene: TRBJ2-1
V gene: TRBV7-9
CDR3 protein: CASSLVLGYGNEQFF

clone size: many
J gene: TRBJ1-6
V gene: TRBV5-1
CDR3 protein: CASSLTGYNSPLHF

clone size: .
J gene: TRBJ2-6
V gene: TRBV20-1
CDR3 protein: CSARLSSGANVLTF

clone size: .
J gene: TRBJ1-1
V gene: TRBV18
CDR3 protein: CASSPTEAFF

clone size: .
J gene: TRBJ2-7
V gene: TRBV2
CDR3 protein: CASSELGGYDQYF